These T cell receptor beta chains were read from a single sample in a study of cytomegalovirus exposure and HLA in healthy donors. Clones were read by immunoSEQ multiplex PCR, and TCRdb kept only the in-frame ones, dropping some. Of some 150,000 clones in the sample, about 79% are singletons; the top ten hold less than 8%. Sequencing was done on a sample of PBMCs. These receptors all stem from a man aged 40-49 years in good health and CMV-seropositive. CDR3s include the opening cysteine and the closing phenylalanine or tryptophan. D genes are given only for firm matches. Only part of the rows carry a size: once, few, many, or a class if the clone is expanded.

d_call: .; v_call: TRBV27; j_call: TRBJ1-6; clone_size: few; cdr3_nt: TGTGCCAGCAGTTTACGGAGCTCCTATAATTCACCCCTCCACTTT; cdr3_aa: CASSLRSSYNSPLHF
d_call: .; v_call: TRBV19; j_call: TRBJ2-5; clone_size: .; cdr3_nt: TGTGCCAGTAGTATAGGAAACTCCCAAGAGACCCAGTACTTC; cdr3_aa: CASSIGNSQETQYF
d_call: TRBD1; v_call: TRBV2; j_call: TRBJ2-7; clone_size: .; cdr3_nt: TGTGCCAGCAGCGTTACCGGGACAGGTCATTACGAGCAGTACTTC; cdr3_aa: CASSVTGTGHYEQYF
d_call: TRBD2; v_call: TRBV7-3; j_call: TRBJ2-1; clone_size: .; cdr3_nt: TGTGCCAGCAGCCAGCAGACTAGCGGGAGGGAGCAGTTCTTC; cdr3_aa: CASSQQTSGREQFF
d_call: TRBD1; v_call: TRBV28; j_call: TRBJ1-1; clone_size: .; cdr3_nt: TGTGCCAGCAGAGGGGGACAGGAGAACACTGAAGCTTTCTTT; cdr3_aa: CASRGGQENTEAFF
d_call: TRBD1; v_call: TRBV30; j_call: TRBJ1-1; clone_size: .; cdr3_nt: TGTGCCTGTACCGGACAGGGAGATTCCGAAGCTTTCTTT; cdr3_aa: CACTGQGDSEAFF
d_call: .; v_call: TRBV2; j_call: TRBJ1-1; clone_size: few; cdr3_nt: TGTGCCAGCAGTGGGGACATGAACACTGAAGCTTTCTTT; cdr3_aa: CASSGDMNTEAFF
d_call: .; v_call: TRBV7-6; j_call: TRBJ2-6; clone_size: .; cdr3_nt: TGTGCCAGCAGAAAGGGACTCGATAGCTCTGGGGCCAACGTCCTGACTTTC; cdr3_aa: CASRKGLDSSGANVLTF
d_call: .; v_call: TRBV28; j_call: TRBJ1-4; clone_size: once; cdr3_nt: TGTGCCAGCAGTTGGGGTCAGGGGTATGAAAAACTGTTTTTT; cdr3_aa: CASSWGQGYEKLFF
d_call: .; v_call: TRBV29-1; j_call: TRBJ1-4; clone_size: .; cdr3_nt: TGCAGCGTTAGAAAATCGCCAGAAGAAAAACTGTTTTTT; cdr3_aa: CSVRKSPEEKLFF
d_call: .; v_call: TRBV7-6; j_call: TRBJ2-2; clone_size: .; cdr3_nt: TGTGCCAGCAGCTTAGTGATAAGCCACACCGGGGAGCTGTTTTTT; cdr3_aa: CASSLVISHTGELFF
d_call: .; v_call: TRBV5-6; j_call: TRBJ2-6; clone_size: once; cdr3_nt: TGTGCCAGCAGCTTTTGGGGCGCTGGGGCCAACGGCCTGACTTTC; cdr3_aa: CASSFWGAGANGLTF
d_call: .; v_call: TRBV19; j_call: TRBJ1-4; clone_size: .; cdr3_nt: TGTGCCAGTAGCTCTCCGGGTTCTAATGAAAAACTGTTTTTT; cdr3_aa: CASSSPGSNEKLFF
d_call: .; v_call: TRBV28; j_call: TRBJ1-1; clone_size: .; cdr3_nt: TGTGCCAGCAGTGTAACCCATATTTCTACCACTGAAGCTTTCTTT; cdr3_aa: CASSVTHISTTEAFF
d_call: .; v_call: TRBV5-1; j_call: TRBJ1-2; clone_size: .; cdr3_nt: TGCGCCAGCAGCTTGGGAGGGGGTCTTCACCTTGGCTACACCTTC; cdr3_aa: CASSLGGGLHLGYTF
d_call: TRBD2; v_call: TRBV9; j_call: TRBJ2-7; clone_size: few; cdr3_nt: TGTGCCAGCAACCCCGGGACTAGCGGATATGAGGAGCAGTACTTC; cdr3_aa: CASNPGTSGYEEQYF
d_call: TRBD1; v_call: TRBV6-1; j_call: TRBJ2-2; clone_size: .; cdr3_nt: TGTGCCAGCAGTGTGGTCGGGACAGGGGCTACCGGGGAGCTGTTTTTT; cdr3_aa: CASSVVGTGATGELFF
d_call: TRBD1; v_call: TRBV4-1; j_call: TRBJ1-6; clone_size: few; cdr3_nt: TGCGCCAGCAGCCAAGGGACCCCGGACAGGGTGGACTCACCCCTCCACTTT; cdr3_aa: CASSQGTPDRVDSPLHF
d_call: .; v_call: TRBV5-1; j_call: TRBJ2-7; clone_size: .; cdr3_nt: TGCGCCAGCAGCTTGGCCGAAACAGAGTCCTACGAGCAGTACTTC; cdr3_aa: CASSLAETESYEQYF
d_call: TRBD1; v_call: TRBV6-1; j_call: TRBJ1-5; clone_size: .; cdr3_nt: TGTGCCAGCAGTGAACAAGGGACAGCACGTCAGCCCCAGCATTTT; cdr3_aa: CASSEQGTARQPQHF
d_call: .; v_call: TRBV11-1; j_call: TRBJ2-1; clone_size: .; cdr3_nt: TGTGCCAGCAGCTTAGGCAGTGATGAGCAGTTCTTC; cdr3_aa: CASSLGSDEQFF
d_call: TRBD1; v_call: TRBV7-2; j_call: TRBJ1-2; clone_size: few; cdr3_nt: TGTGCCAGCAGCACCCCAGGGACAGTGAGTGGCTACACCTTC; cdr3_aa: CASSTPGTVSGYTF
d_call: TRBD2; v_call: TRBV4-3; j_call: TRBJ2-1; clone_size: .; cdr3_nt: TGCGCCAGCAGCCAAGATGGGCTAGCGGAGTACAATGAGCAGTTCTTC; cdr3_aa: CASSQDGLAEYNEQFF
d_call: TRBD1; v_call: TRBV5-6; j_call: TRBJ1-2; clone_size: .; cdr3_nt: TGTGCCAGCAGCTTGACAGGGGGGGGCTATGGCTACACCTTC; cdr3_aa: CASSLTGGGYGYTF
d_call: TRBD1; v_call: TRBV9; j_call: TRBJ2-3; clone_size: .; cdr3_nt: TGTGCCAGCAGCGGAGGGGGCCAAAGGACAGATACGCAGTATTTT; cdr3_aa: CASSGGGQRTDTQYF
d_call: .; v_call: TRBV5-6; j_call: TRBJ2-3; clone_size: .; cdr3_nt: TGTGCCAGCAGCCAATGGGCCTCCACAGATACGCAGTATTTT; cdr3_aa: CASSQWASTDTQYF
d_call: .; v_call: TRBV9; j_call: TRBJ2-2; clone_size: .; cdr3_nt: TGTGCCAGCAGCGTAGAAAGCGGGTCCACCGGGGAGCTGTTTTTT; cdr3_aa: CASSVESGSTGELFF
d_call: .; v_call: TRBV9; j_call: TRBJ2-1; clone_size: .; cdr3_nt: TGTGCCAGCAGCGTAGGGCGGGGCTACAATGAGCAGTTCTTC; cdr3_aa: CASSVGRGYNEQFF
d_call: TRBD1; v_call: TRBV25-1; j_call: TRBJ1-5; clone_size: .; cdr3_nt: TGTGCCAGCAGTGAATCCAGGGGGCATTGGGGGGAGCCCCAGCATTTT; cdr3_aa: CASSESRGHWGEPQHF
d_call: .; v_call: TRBV7-3; j_call: TRBJ2-1; clone_size: few; cdr3_nt: TGTGCCAGCAGCTCCTCCCCCAGCTCCTACAATGAGCAGTTCTTC; cdr3_aa: CASSSSPSSYNEQFF
d_call: .; v_call: TRBV29-1; j_call: TRBJ2-7; clone_size: .; cdr3_nt: TGCAGCGTTGAAGTTTCAGGGGCCATAGGATCCTACGAGCAGTACTTC; cdr3_aa: CSVEVSGAIGSYEQYF
d_call: TRBD1; v_call: TRBV5-1; j_call: TRBJ2-2; clone_size: .; cdr3_nt: TGCGCCGCCACCACAGGGGACCCGAACACCGGGGAGCTGTTTTTT; cdr3_aa: CAATTGDPNTGELFF
d_call: .; v_call: TRBV20-1; j_call: TRBJ1-1; clone_size: few; cdr3_nt: TGCAGTGCACAGACAGGATTTGAAGCTTTCTTT; cdr3_aa: CSAQTGFEAFF
d_call: TRBD1; v_call: TRBV5-6; j_call: TRBJ2-7; clone_size: few; cdr3_nt: TGTGCCAGCAGCTTGGGACAGGGGTCCTACGAGCAGTACTTC; cdr3_aa: CASSLGQGSYEQYF
d_call: TRBD2; v_call: TRBV5-1; j_call: TRBJ2-1; clone_size: .; cdr3_nt: TGCGCCAGCAGCAGGTGGGGGGGAGATGAGCAGTTCTTC; cdr3_aa: CASSRWGGDEQFF
d_call: TRBD1; v_call: TRBV7-9; j_call: TRBJ1-1; clone_size: few; cdr3_nt: TGTGCCAGCAGCCGGCGTGGAGGGGGCGGCACTGAAGCTTTCTTT; cdr3_aa: CASSRRGGGGTEAFF
d_call: TRBD2; v_call: TRBV10-1; j_call: TRBJ2-7; clone_size: .; cdr3_nt: TGCGCCAGCAGTGAGTCGACCGGGACTGACGGGAGGGCCGGTTCCTACGAGCAGTACTTC; cdr3_aa: CASSESTGTDGRAGSYEQYF
d_call: .; v_call: TRBV12-5; j_call: TRBJ2-1; clone_size: .; cdr3_nt: TGTGCTAGTGGTTTGGGAGGTTCCTACAATGAGCAGTTCTTC; cdr3_aa: CASGLGGSYNEQFF
d_call: TRBD2; v_call: TRBV7-9; j_call: TRBJ2-3; clone_size: .; cdr3_nt: TGTGCCAGCAGCCTGGGACTAGCGGGAGATACGCAGTATTTT; cdr3_aa: CASSLGLAGDTQYF
d_call: .; v_call: TRBV7-3; j_call: TRBJ2-3; clone_size: .; cdr3_nt: TGTGCCAGCAGCTTGGGACACCCGGGGATCACAGATACGCAGTATTTT; cdr3_aa: CASSLGHPGITDTQYF
d_call: TRBD1; v_call: TRBV2; j_call: TRBJ2-1; clone_size: .; cdr3_nt: TGTGCCAGCAGACCCGGGACAGGGGGCTTTCGGGACAATGAGCAGTTCTTC; cdr3_aa: CASRPGTGGFRDNEQFF
d_call: .; v_call: TRBV6-1; j_call: TRBJ2-1; clone_size: .; cdr3_nt: TGTGCCAGCAGACTCGCAGGGGCGGCCAATGAGCAGTTCTTC; cdr3_aa: CASRLAGAANEQFF
d_call: .; v_call: TRBV30; j_call: TRBJ2-1; clone_size: .; cdr3_nt: TGTGCCTGGAGTAGAGTGGATGAGCAGTTCTTC; cdr3_aa: CAWSRVDEQFF
d_call: .; v_call: TRBV7-9; j_call: TRBJ2-2; clone_size: .; cdr3_nt: TGTGCCAGCAGCTTAGGGTCACTAGTGACCGGGGAGCTGTTTTTT; cdr3_aa: CASSLGSLVTGELFF
d_call: TRBD1; v_call: TRBV5-8; j_call: TRBJ1-2; clone_size: .; cdr3_nt: TGTGCCAGCAGCACGGGACAGGGGGCGCTGGGCTATGGCTACACCTTC; cdr3_aa: CASSTGQGALGYGYTF
d_call: TRBD2; v_call: TRBV27; j_call: TRBJ2-3; clone_size: .; cdr3_nt: TGTGCCTGCGGACTAGATGGGGGTAATACGCAGTATTTT; cdr3_aa: CACGLDGGNTQYF
d_call: .; v_call: TRBV29-1; j_call: TRBJ2-5; clone_size: .; cdr3_nt: TGCAGCGTTGAAACCAGTCAAGAGACCCAGTACTTC; cdr3_aa: CSVETSQETQYF
d_call: TRBD2; v_call: TRBV5-6; j_call: TRBJ2-7; clone_size: .; cdr3_nt: TGTGCCAGCAGCCCGGGACTAGCGGGAGGTTACGAGCAGTACTTC; cdr3_aa: CASSPGLAGGYEQYF
d_call: TRBD1; v_call: TRBV28; j_call: TRBJ2-1; clone_size: once; cdr3_nt: TGTGCCAGCAGTCCCCACGGACAGGGGGCAGGCAATGAGCAGTTCTTC; cdr3_aa: CASSPHGQGAGNEQFF
d_call: .; v_call: TRBV28; j_call: TRBJ2-7; clone_size: .; cdr3_nt: TGTGCCAGCATCCCCGGGCAGGGTGACACCTACGAGCAGTACTTC; cdr3_aa: CASIPGQGDTYEQYF
d_call: TRBD2; v_call: TRBV18; j_call: TRBJ2-7; clone_size: .; cdr3_nt: TGTGCCAGCTCACCCACGGGACTAGCGACGTACGAGCAGTACTTC; cdr3_aa: CASSPTGLATYEQYF
d_call: TRBD2; v_call: TRBV2; j_call: TRBJ2-7; clone_size: few; cdr3_nt: TGTGCCAGCAGCCCCCACCTTGGGCTAGCGGGAGACGACGAGCAGTACTTC; cdr3_aa: CASSPHLGLAGDDEQYF
d_call: .; v_call: TRBV5-1; j_call: TRBJ2-6; clone_size: .; cdr3_nt: TGCGCCAGCAGCGGCCAATCTGGGGCCAACGGCCTGACTTTC; cdr3_aa: CASSGQSGANGLTF
d_call: TRBD2; v_call: TRBV9; j_call: TRBJ2-1; clone_size: .; cdr3_nt: TGTGCCAGCAGCGTAGGACTAGCGGGAGGGCCTTACAATGAGCAGTTCTTC; cdr3_aa: CASSVGLAGGPYNEQFF
d_call: .; v_call: TRBV11-3; j_call: TRBJ1-3; clone_size: .; cdr3_nt: TGTGCCAGCAGCTTAGAATCACTACTAACCTCTGGAAACACCATATATTTT; cdr3_aa: CASSLESLLTSGNTIYF